The entry that follows covers one T cell receptor beta chain sequence. The antigen is undetermined. The CDR3 totals 12 residues. Germline assignment: CDR1 SQVTM and CDR2 ANQGSEA. Trimming shortened V by 4 bases and J by 0 bases, and 6 bases separated the two germline ends. This record belongs to a study of cytomegalovirus exposure and HLA in healthy donors. In the PCR, 60 Vbeta and 13 Jbeta primers were used. Profiled with immunoSEQ multiplex PCR; TCRdb holds only in-frame clones, not every one. The table for this sample gives around 76,000 clones. Study results and caveats: Many donors shared some public TCRs, even though most TCR sequences were rare. V- and J-gene trimming of TCR beta was linked (in a later analysis) to a missense DCLRE1C variant.

The receptor was derived from a woman aged 55-70 years in good health and CMV-seronegative. J is TRBJ1-1 and V is TRBV29-1; D uncertain. Sequenced: PBMCs. CDR3 loop: CSVARMNTEAFF. The CDR3 DNA follows: TGCAGCGTTGCCAGGATGAACACTGAAGCTTTCTTT.